The entry below gives a single T cell receptor beta chain sequence along with its context. The sample comes from a study of graft-versus-host responses after intestinal transplantation. TCRdb's table, derived via immunoSEQ multiplex PCR, lists solely in-frame clones and lacks some. Seen here are under 100,000 clones, 75% to 95% observed once, and the top ten hold roughly 15%. The TCR comes from a human patient who received an intestinal transplant, so some T cells may come from the graft donor. The sample here was PBMCs, taken roughly 68 weeks after intestinal transplant.

CDR3 DNA: TGTGCCAGCAGTCTGGGACTAGCGTCCAGTGAGCAGTTCTTC. Protein product: CASSLGLASSEQFF. The chain recombines TRBV2 with TRBJ2-1, with 10 bases that match TRBD2. The germline V gene has CDR1 SNHLY and CDR2 FYNNEI. V was clipped by 5 bases and J by 9 bases; unmatched bases: 7. The CDR3 sequence is 14 residues long.